A selection of T cell receptor beta chains follows, all from one sample in a study of lymphopenia after photon versus proton radiotherapy. Produced via immunoSEQ multiplex PCR; TCRdb's table is partial and in-frame only. The sample lists roughly 67,000 clones, roughly 90% occurring once. The source material was peripheral blood, sampled from a patient treated with photon-based radiotherapy. Receptors were obtained from a woman in her 70s with pancreatic cancer. The CDR3 runs from the conserved cysteine through the conserved F or W. D genes are given only for firm matches. Clone size is shown for a subset of rows, as once, few, many or a class of expanded clone.

TRBV20-1,.,TRBJ2-7,.,CSASSSNEQYF,TGCAGTGCTAGTTCGAGCAACGAGCAGTACTTC
TRBV7-7,TRBD1,TRBJ2-1,few,CAIWDRRLNEQFF,TGTGCTATCTGGGACAGGCGACTCAATGAGCAGTTCTTC
TRBV5-1,.,TRBJ2-1,.,CASSSTKLGGGPADSYNEQFF,TGCGCCAGCAGCTCAACCAAGTTAGGGGGAGGGCCGGCTGACTCCTACAATGAGCAGTTCTTC
TRBV7-2,TRBD2,TRBJ2-7,.,CASSLALTGLAGNYEQYF,TGTGCCAGCAGCTTAGCCCTTACGGGACTAGCGGGAAATTACGAGCAGTACTTC
TRBV30,.,TRBJ1-4,.,CAWSQAGKLFF,TGTGCCTGGAGCCAGGCAGGAAAACTGTTTTTT
TRBV7-2,TRBD1,TRBJ1-4,.,CASSLGQGGVGEKLFF,TGTGCCAGCAGCCTCGGACAGGGTGGAGTTGGTGAAAAACTGTTTTTT
TRBV27,.,TRBJ1-2,.,CASRPIGGYGYTF,TGTGCCAGCAGACCAATCGGAGGGTATGGCTACACCTTC
TRBV19,.,TRBJ1-5,.,CASSPEPGNQPQHF,TGTGCCAGTAGTCCGGAGCCAGGTAACCAGCCCCAGCATTTT
TRBV30,.,TRBJ1-1,.,CAWTTNTEAFF,TGTGCCTGGACCACGAACACTGAAGCTTTCTTT
TRBV6-4,.,TRBJ2-7,.,CASPGNCPYEQYF,TGTGCCAGCCCAGGTAACTGCCCCTACGAGCAGTACTTC
TRBV6-5,.,TRBJ1-3,.,CASSYSIAGSGNTIYF,TGTGCCAGCAGTTACTCGATAGCAGGGTCAGGAAACACCATATATTTT
TRBV30,.,TRBJ1-6,.,CAWSRSNSPLHF,TGTGCCTGGTCCAGGAGTAATTCACCCCTCCACTTT
TRBV7-2,TRBD2,TRBJ2-5,.,CASSRLAGMETQYF,TGTGCCAGCAGCCGACTAGCGGGAATGGAGACCCAGTACTTC
TRBV6-4,.,TRBJ2-1,.,CASPQDREQFF,TGTGCCAGCCCGCAGGACCGTGAGCAGTTCTTC
TRBV19,.,TRBJ2-7,.,CASSNGQITYEQYF,TGTGCCAGTAGTAACGGACAAATTACCTACGAGCAGTACTTC
TRBV7-8,.,TRBJ2-7,.,CASSLARRLYEQYF,TGTGCCAGCAGCTTAGCGAGGAGGCTATACGAGCAGTACTTC
TRBV4-1,TRBD2,TRBJ2-3,few,CASSQDLGGIGDTQYF,TGCGCCAGCAGCCAAGATTTGGGGGGGATCGGTGATACGCAGTATTTT
TRBV5-4,TRBD1,TRBJ1-4,.,CASSLEQGAGEKLFF,TGTGCCAGCAGCTTGGAACAGGGGGCGGGTGAAAAACTGTTTTTT
TRBV2,.,TRBJ1-2,few,CASSEELLGYTF,TGTGCCAGCAGTGAAGAGCTGCTTGGCTACACCTTC
TRBV7-2,.,TRBJ2-5,.,CASSPPPTRGETQYF,TGTGCCAGCAGCCCTCCCCCAACTAGGGGAGAGACCCAGTACTTC
TRBV5-1,TRBD2,TRBJ2-1,.,CASSRGDSGRNLPGEQFF,TGCGCCAGCAGCCGAGGGGATAGCGGGAGGAACCTACCAGGTGAGCAGTTCTTC
TRBV4-1,TRBD2,TRBJ2-7,.,CASSQDNGRVEQYF,TGCGCCAGCAGCCAAGATAACGGGAGGGTGGAGCAGTACTTC
TRBV7-8,TRBD1,TRBJ1-1,.,CASLGQAMNTEAFF,TGTGCCAGCCTCGGACAGGCTATGAACACTGAAGCTTTCTTT
TRBV10-3,.,TRBJ1-1,.,CAISPSAGHTEAFF,TGTGCCATCAGCCCATCGGCAGGGCACACTGAAGCTTTCTTT
TRBV14,TRBD1,TRBJ2-7,.,CASSPARDRSEQYF,TGTGCCAGCAGCCCAGCCCGGGACAGGTCCGAGCAGTACTTC
TRBV15,TRBD2,TRBJ2-7,.,CATSRAAGVAYEQYF,TGTGCCACCAGCAGAGCTGCGGGAGTCGCGTACGAGCAGTACTTC
TRBV14,.,TRBJ1-1,.,CASSQGDKNTEAFF,TGTGCCAGCAGCCAAGGAGATAAGAACACTGAAGCTTTCTTT
TRBV5-4,.,TRBJ1-2,.,CASSLGWNTGGYTF,TGTGCCAGCAGCTTGGGTTGGAATACGGGTGGCTACACCTTC
TRBV27,.,TRBJ2-6,.,CASSGISAGANVLTF,TGTGCCAGCAGTGGCATTTCAGCTGGGGCCAACGTCCTGACTTTC
TRBV7-8,.,TRBJ2-1,.,CASSLVVAASYNEQFF,TGTGCCAGCAGCTTAGTGGTAGCGGCGTCCTACAATGAGCAGTTCTTC
TRBV5-4,.,TRBJ1-3,.,CASSRDISGNTIYF,TGTGCCAGCAGCCGGGACATCTCTGGAAACACCATATATTTT
TRBV7-9,TRBD2,TRBJ2-5,.,CASTPRGGEETQYF,TGTGCCAGCACCCCACGGGGGGGGGAAGAGACCCAGTACTTC
TRBV5-6,.,TRBJ2-7,once,CASSLISGVGEQYF,TGTGCCAGCAGCTTGATATCAGGGGTGGGCGAGCAGTACTTC
TRBV9,TRBD1,TRBJ1-3,.,CASSVGGQSGNTIYF,TGTGCCAGCAGCGTAGGGGGACAGTCCGGAAACACCATATATTTT
TRBV4-2,TRBD1,TRBJ2-7,.,CASSRGTGDYEQYF,TGTGCCAGCAGCCGCGGGACAGGGGATTACGAGCAGTACTTC
TRBV11-2,.,TRBJ2-7,.,CASSFNSYEQYF,TGTGCCAGCAGCTTCAACAGCTACGAGCAGTACTTC
TRBV27,.,TRBJ1-3,.,CASSLFSGNTIYF,TGTGCCAGCAGTTTATTCTCCGGAAACACCATATATTTT
TRBV5-5,.,TRBJ2-4,.,CASSPLAKNIQYF,TGTGCCAGCAGCCCCCTAGCCAAAAACATTCAGTACTTC
TRBV19,.,TRBJ1-5,.,CASIARTTQGPNQPQHF,TGTGCCAGTATTGCCCGAACCACCCAGGGACCCAATCAGCCCCAGCATTTT
TRBV27,.,TRBJ1-1,.,CATIGFAEAFF,TGTGCCACCATCGGCTTCGCTGAAGCTTTCTTT
TRBV4-3,TRBD1,TRBJ2-2,.,CASSRDRGGGELFF,TGCGCCAGCAGTAGGGACAGGGGCGGCGGGGAGCTGTTTTTT
TRBV4-3,TRBD2,TRBJ2-7,once,CASLPRGGRASEQYF,TGCGCCAGCCTCCCGAGGGGCGGGAGGGCCTCCGAGCAGTACTTC
TRBV4-2,TRBD1,TRBJ2-1,once,CASSQEGTGYNEQFF,TGTGCCAGCAGCCAAGAGGGGACAGGATACAATGAGCAGTTCTTC
TRBV7-6,TRBD1,TRBJ2-5,once,CASSSPGGGETQYF,TGTGCCAGCAGCTCTCCAGGGGGCGGAGAGACCCAGTACTTC
TRBV7-3,TRBD2,TRBJ2-2,.,CASSLLSGRNTGELFF,TGTGCCAGCAGCTTATTAAGCGGGAGGAACACCGGGGAGCTGTTTTTT
TRBV7-2,.,TRBJ1-6,.,CASSLQAPMPNSPLHF,TGTGCCAGCAGCTTACAGGCCCCGATGCCGAATTCACCCCTCCACTTT
TRBV30,.,TRBJ1-2,.,CAWSPGLGNYGYTF,TGTGCCTGGAGTCCGGGGTTGGGAAACTATGGCTACACCTTC
TRBV6-5,.,TRBJ2-2,.,CASSFTTGELFF,TGTGCCAGCAGTTTCACCACCGGGGAGCTGTTTTTT
TRBV18,TRBD1,TRBJ2-7,.,CASSPPGQETYEQYF,TGTGCCAGCTCACCACCCGGACAGGAGACCTACGAGCAGTACTTC
TRBV27,.,TRBJ2-7,.,CASSSDRNYEQYF,TGTGCCAGCAGTTCGGACAGAAACTACGAGCAGTACTTC
TRBV19,TRBD1,TRBJ2-1,.,CASSFPGQGHNEQFF,TGTGCCAGTAGTTTTCCGGGACAGGGCCACAATGAGCAGTTCTTC
TRBV6-5,.,TRBJ1-5,.,CASSSGARQPQHF,TGTGCCAGCAGTTCCGGGGCCCGCCAGCCCCAGCATTTT
TRBV28,.,TRBJ1-5,.,CASRRWTDNQPQHF,TGTGCCAGCAGGCGCTGGACAGACAATCAGCCCCAGCATTTT
TRBV6-5,TRBD1,TRBJ1-1,.,CASSSGGGLKKAFF,TGTGCCAGCAGCTCAGGGGGCGGTTTAAAAAAAGCTTTCTTT
TRBV19,.,TRBJ1-2,once,CASSDPPWGYTF,TGTGCCAGTAGTGACCCCCCGTGGGGCTACACCTTC
TRBV7-2,.,TRBJ2-2,.,CASRRQAIQGELFF,TGTGCCAGCCGAAGACAGGCGATACAGGGGGAGCTGTTTTTT